These 11 T cell receptor beta chains were all obtained from the same sample, sequenced in a study of cytomegalovirus exposure and HLA in healthy donors. The PCR contained 60 Vbeta and 13 Jbeta primers. Here immunoSEQ multiplex PCR was the method, and the copy in TCRdb shows in-frame clones only, minus some. The sample lists about 140,000 clones, 82% occurring once. Sequencing input: PBMCs. These receptor sequences come from a man between 18 and 35 years old in good health and CMV-seropositive.

This chain connects TRBV18 to TRBJ2-1; 8 nucleotides line up with TRBD2. Germline loops: CDR1 KGHSH, CDR2 LQKENI. CDR3 length equals 15 residues. Germline trimming cut 4 bases from V and 4 bases from J; bases unmatched to any gene: 6. The DNA for the CDR3 is TGTGCCAGCTCACAGACTAGCGAAAAGTACAATGAGCAGTTCTTC. Residues: CASSQTSEKYNEQFF.

The V call is TRBV7-9, the J call TRBJ1-4; tentative D call: TRBD1 (6 bases). Per the germline V gene, CDR1 is SEHNR and CDR2 is FQNEAQ (reference sequence). V was shortened by 4 bases and J by 4 bases, with 10 bases between the two germline ends. The CDR3 has 14 amino acids. The CDR3 DNA reads as TGTGCCAGCAGCTACCGACAGGATAATGAAAAACTGTTTTTT. Translated, it gives CASSYRQDNEKLFF.

This rearrangement joins TRBV14 to TRBJ1-2; the D gene is possibly TRBD1 (6 bases). The CDR3 contains 15 residues. The ends were cut back, 1 base at V and 4 bases at J, with 13 bases in the middle. Germline CDR1 SGHDN, CDR2 FVKESK. CDR3 in DNA: TGTGCCAGCAGCCAAGCGGGACAACCCCGCTATGGCTACACCTTC. This translates into CASSQAGQPRYGYTF.

V gene TRBV30 combines with J gene TRBJ1-1; 8 nucleotides agree with TRBD1. J was trimmed by 0 bases and V by 4 bases; bases with no gene match: 10. The germline V gene has CDR1 GTSNPN and CDR2 SVGIG (reference sequence). The CDR3 consists of 16 residues. In nucleotides, the CDR3 is TGTGCCTGGACTCCCGGTCAGGGGGCTTTGAACACTGAAGCTTTCTTT. It translates to CAWTPGQGALNTEAFF.

This clone was seen ten or more times. The CDR3 here is CASSDRLTNEQFF. In DNA, the CDR3 is TGCGCCAGCAGCGACCGACTGACCAATGAGCAGTTCTTC. The chain uses TRBV4-1 and TRBJ2-1; D ambiguous. V was shortened by 5 bases and J by 6 bases, with 11 bases between the two germline ends. CDR3 length equals 13 residues. Germline V CDR1 and CDR2: MGHRA, YSYEKL.

The J gene is TRBJ2-5, the V gene TRBV29-1, with 7 bases matching TRBD1. The CDR3 sequence is 13 residues long. V dropped 3 bases and J dropped 4; count of bases not matched to a gene: 5. Germline assignment: CDR1 SQVTM and CDR2 ANQGSEA. The DNA of the CDR3 is TGCAGCGTTGAGGGCGCAGGGGGAGAGACCCAGTACTTC. Residues: CSVEGAGGETQYF.

On this clone: The same CDR3 is also encoded by other DNA sequences in this sample. J is TRBJ2-1 and V is TRBV5-1; D possibly corresponds to TRBD2 (6 bases). The germline V gene encodes CDR1 SGHRS and CDR2 YFSETQ. With 0 bases removed from V and 0 bases from J, the gap between germline ends came to 10 bases. CDR3 length: 16 residues. The CDR3 DNA reads as TGCGCCAGCAGCTTGGACGGGGGAAGCTCCTACAATGAGCAGTTCTTC. Protein: CASSLDGGSSYNEQFF.

The J gene is TRBJ2-7, the V gene TRBV9, with 7 bases that match TRBD2. With V trimmed by 3 bases and J by 0 bases, 3 bases remained unmatched. The CDR3 covers 14 residues. The germline V gene has CDR1 SGDLS and CDR2 YYNGEE. The DNA of the CDR3 is TGTGCCAGCAGCGAAGCGGGAAGCTCCTACGAGCAGTACTTC. This encodes CASSEAGSSYEQYF.

V and J are TRBV19 and TRBJ1-2, with unresolved D. Germline loops: CDR1 LNHDA, CDR2 SQIVND (reference sequence). CDR3 length equals 13 residues. Trimming took 7 bases from V and 3 from J, leaving 12 bases between them. The CDR3 DNA sequence: TGTGCCAGTAAGGAGGTTACGGACTATGGCTACACCTTC. Amino acids: CASKEVTDYGYTF.

The chain links TRBV10-1 to TRBJ2-2; a weak D match, TRBD1 (6 bases). V lost 0 bases to trimming and J lost 6 bases, with 11 bases between them. The V gene's germline CDR1 is WNHNN and CDR2 SYGVQD (reference sequence). The length of the CDR3 is 15 residues. Here the CDR3 DNA reads TGCGCCAGCAGTGAGTCAGGCAGGGGTCCCGGGGAGCTGTTTTTT. It translates to CASSESGRGPGELFF.

J is TRBJ1-2 and V is TRBV2, with TRBD1 matching 7 bases. CDR1 and CDR2 from the germline V gene are SNHLY and FYNNEI. V shed 3 bases and J 2 bases; nucleotides not matched to a gene: 9. The CDR3 has 16 amino acids. CDR3 in amino acids: CASSDPGTDGNYGYTF. The CDR3 nucleotides are TGTGCCAGCAGTGACCCAGGGACAGATGGGAACTATGGCTACACCTTC.